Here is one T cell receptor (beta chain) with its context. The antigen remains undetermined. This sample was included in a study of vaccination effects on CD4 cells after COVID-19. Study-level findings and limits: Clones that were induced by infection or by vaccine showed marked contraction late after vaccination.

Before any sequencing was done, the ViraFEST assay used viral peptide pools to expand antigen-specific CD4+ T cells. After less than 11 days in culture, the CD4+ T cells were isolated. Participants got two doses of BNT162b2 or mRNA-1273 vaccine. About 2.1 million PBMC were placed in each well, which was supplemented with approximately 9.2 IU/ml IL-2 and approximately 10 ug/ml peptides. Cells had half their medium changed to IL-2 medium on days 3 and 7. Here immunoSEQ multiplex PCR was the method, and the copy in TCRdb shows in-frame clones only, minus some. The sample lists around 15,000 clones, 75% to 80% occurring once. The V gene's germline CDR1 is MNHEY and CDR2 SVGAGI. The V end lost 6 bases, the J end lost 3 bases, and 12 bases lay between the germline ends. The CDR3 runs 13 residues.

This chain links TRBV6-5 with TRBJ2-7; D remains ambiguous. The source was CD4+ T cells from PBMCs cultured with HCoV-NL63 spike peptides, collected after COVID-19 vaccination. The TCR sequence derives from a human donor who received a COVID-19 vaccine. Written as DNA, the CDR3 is TGTGCCAGCAGACAACATAAATACTACGAGCAGTACTTC. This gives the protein CASRQHKYYEQYF.